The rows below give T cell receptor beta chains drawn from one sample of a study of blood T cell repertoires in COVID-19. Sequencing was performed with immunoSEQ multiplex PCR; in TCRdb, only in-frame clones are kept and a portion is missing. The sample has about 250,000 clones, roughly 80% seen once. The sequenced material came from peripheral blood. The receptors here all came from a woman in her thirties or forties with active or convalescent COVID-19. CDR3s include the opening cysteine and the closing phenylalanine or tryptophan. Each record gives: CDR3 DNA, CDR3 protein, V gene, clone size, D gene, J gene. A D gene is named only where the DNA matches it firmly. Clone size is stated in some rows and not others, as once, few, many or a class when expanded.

CDR3 DNA: TGTGCCAGCAGTTATCAATCCGAAGCTTTCTTT; CDR3 protein: CASSYQSEAFF; V gene: TRBV12-3/TRBV12-4; clone size: few; D gene: .; J gene: TRBJ1-1
CDR3 DNA: TGTGCCAGCAGCCCCCAGGGGAACACTGAAGCTTTCTTT; CDR3 protein: CASSPQGNTEAFF; V gene: TRBV14; clone size: .; D gene: .; J gene: TRBJ1-1
CDR3 DNA: TGTGCCAGTAGTATAGGGGGGGGCCGTGCGAACACTGAAGCTTTCTTT; CDR3 protein: CASSIGGGRANTEAFF; V gene: TRBV19; clone size: .; D gene: .; J gene: TRBJ1-1
CDR3 DNA: TGTGCCAGCAGTTTATCCTGGGAGGTCACTGAAGCTTTCTTT; CDR3 protein: CASSLSWEVTEAFF; V gene: TRBV27; clone size: .; D gene: .; J gene: TRBJ1-1
CDR3 DNA: TGTGCCTGGAGCCCGGGACTGGACGGTGGGTCACCCCTCCACTTT; CDR3 protein: CAWSPGLDGGSPLHF; V gene: TRBV30; clone size: .; D gene: .; J gene: TRBJ1-6
CDR3 DNA: TGTGCCAGTAGTATAATAGTGGGACAGGGAGTCGCTTTCTTT; CDR3 protein: CASSIIVGQGVAFF; V gene: TRBV19; clone size: .; D gene: TRBD1; J gene: TRBJ1-1
CDR3 DNA: TGCGCCAGCAGCTTTCAGCAGGGGAGGGGCGCTACCACTGAAGCTTTCTTT; CDR3 protein: CASSFQQGRGATTEAFF; V gene: TRBV5-1; clone size: .; D gene: .; J gene: TRBJ1-1
CDR3 DNA: TGTGCCTGGATCCACTCTTCTTACTCTGGGGCCAACGTCCTGACTTTC; CDR3 protein: CAWIHSSYSGANVLTF; V gene: TRBV30; clone size: .; D gene: .; J gene: TRBJ2-6
CDR3 DNA: TGTGCCAGCAGCTTAGCCGTCGGGGAGCTGTTTTTT; CDR3 protein: CASSLAVGELFF; V gene: TRBV7-9; clone size: .; D gene: .; J gene: TRBJ2-2
CDR3 DNA: TGTGCCAGCAGTCTGGGACAGGGTCGGTACGAGCAGTACTTC; CDR3 protein: CASSLGQGRYEQYF; V gene: TRBV6-5; clone size: .; D gene: TRBD1; J gene: TRBJ2-7
CDR3 DNA: TGTGCCAGCACCCCGTCTTCGGGCAGGGGAAACTATGGCTACACCTTC; CDR3 protein: CASTPSSGRGNYGYTF; V gene: TRBV7-9; clone size: .; D gene: .; J gene: TRBJ1-2
CDR3 DNA: TGTGCCTGGAGTCCGAGGCAGGGCAGGACAACTAATGAAAAACTGTTTTTT; CDR3 protein: CAWSPRQGRTTNEKLFF; V gene: TRBV30; clone size: .; D gene: .; J gene: TRBJ1-4
CDR3 DNA: TGCGCCAGCAGCCAAGAAGGGAGGATTGCAACTAATGAAAAACTGTTTTTT; CDR3 protein: CASSQEGRIATNEKLFF; V gene: TRBV4-1; clone size: .; D gene: .; J gene: TRBJ1-4
CDR3 DNA: TGTGCTAGCAGCTTAGTTCTAGCGGGTGCGGAGACCCAGTACTTC; CDR3 protein: CASSLVLAGAETQYF; V gene: TRBV7-7; clone size: .; D gene: TRBD2; J gene: TRBJ2-5
CDR3 DNA: TGCAGCGTTGAAGCGAGGAACACTGAAGCTTTCTTT; CDR3 protein: CSVEARNTEAFF; V gene: TRBV29-1; clone size: .; D gene: .; J gene: TRBJ1-1
CDR3 DNA: TGTGCCAGCAGCCTTCCCGGACTAGCGGGGAACACCGGGGAGCTGTTTTTT; CDR3 protein: CASSLPGLAGNTGELFF; V gene: TRBV7-3; clone size: .; D gene: TRBD2; J gene: TRBJ2-2
CDR3 DNA: TGTGCCAGCAGTGAATCGACAGGCGCCTATGGCTACACCTTC; CDR3 protein: CASSESTGAYGYTF; V gene: TRBV25-1; clone size: .; D gene: .; J gene: TRBJ1-2